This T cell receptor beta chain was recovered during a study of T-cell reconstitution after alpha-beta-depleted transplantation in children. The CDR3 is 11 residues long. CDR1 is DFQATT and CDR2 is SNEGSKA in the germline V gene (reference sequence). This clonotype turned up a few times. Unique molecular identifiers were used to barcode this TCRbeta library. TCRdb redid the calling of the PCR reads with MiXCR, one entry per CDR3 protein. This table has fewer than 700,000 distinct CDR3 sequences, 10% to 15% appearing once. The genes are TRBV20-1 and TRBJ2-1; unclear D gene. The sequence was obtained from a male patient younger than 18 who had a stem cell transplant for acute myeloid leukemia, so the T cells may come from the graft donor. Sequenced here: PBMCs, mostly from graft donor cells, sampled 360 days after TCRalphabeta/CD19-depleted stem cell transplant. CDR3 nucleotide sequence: TGCAGCGCCGTTAAGGCCCTTGAGCAGTTCTTC. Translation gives CSAVKALEQFF.